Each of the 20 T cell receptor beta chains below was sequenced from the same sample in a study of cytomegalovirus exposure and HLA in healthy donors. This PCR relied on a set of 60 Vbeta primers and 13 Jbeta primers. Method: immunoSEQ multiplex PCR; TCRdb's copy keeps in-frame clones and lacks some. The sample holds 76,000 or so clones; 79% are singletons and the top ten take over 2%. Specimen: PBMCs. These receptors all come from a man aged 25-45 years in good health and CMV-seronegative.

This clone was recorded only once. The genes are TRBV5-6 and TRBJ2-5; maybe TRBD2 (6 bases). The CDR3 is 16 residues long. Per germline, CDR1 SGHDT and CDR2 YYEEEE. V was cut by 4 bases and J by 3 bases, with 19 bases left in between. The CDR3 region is CASSNLGLFSEETQYF. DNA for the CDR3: TGTGCCAGCAGCAACTTAGGACTATTTTCCGAAGAGACCCAGTACTTC.

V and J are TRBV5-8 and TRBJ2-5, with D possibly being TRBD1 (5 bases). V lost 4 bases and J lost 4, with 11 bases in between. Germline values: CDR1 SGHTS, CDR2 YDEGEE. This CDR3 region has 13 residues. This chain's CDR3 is CASSPRVAETQYF. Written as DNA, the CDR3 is TGTGCCAGCAGCCCCAGGGTTGCAGAGACCCAGTACTTC.

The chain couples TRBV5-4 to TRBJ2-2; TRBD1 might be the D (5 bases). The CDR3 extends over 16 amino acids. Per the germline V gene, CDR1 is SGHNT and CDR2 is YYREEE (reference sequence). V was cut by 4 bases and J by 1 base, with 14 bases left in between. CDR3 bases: TGTGCCAGCAGCCGGAAGGACAAACTGAACACCGGGGAGCTGTTTTTT. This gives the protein CASSRKDKLNTGELFF.

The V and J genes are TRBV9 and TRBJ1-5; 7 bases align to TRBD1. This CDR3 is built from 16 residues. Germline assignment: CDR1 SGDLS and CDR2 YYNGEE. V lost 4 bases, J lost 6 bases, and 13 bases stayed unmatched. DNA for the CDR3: TGTGCCAGCAGCTTCCGAGGGTTGTGGGACAGTCAGCCCCAGCATTTT. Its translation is CASSFRGLWDSQPQHF.

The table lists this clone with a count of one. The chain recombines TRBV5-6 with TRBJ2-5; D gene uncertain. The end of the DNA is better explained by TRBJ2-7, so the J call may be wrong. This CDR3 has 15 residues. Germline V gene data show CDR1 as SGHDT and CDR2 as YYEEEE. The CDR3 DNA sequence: TGTGCCAGCAGTCCGGTGGCAGAGTTGAGGTACGAGCAGTACTTC. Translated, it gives CASSPVAELRYEQYF.

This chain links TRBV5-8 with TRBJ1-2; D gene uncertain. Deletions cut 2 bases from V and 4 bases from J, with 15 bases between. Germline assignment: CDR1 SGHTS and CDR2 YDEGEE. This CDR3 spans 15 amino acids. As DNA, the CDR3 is TGTGCCAGCAGCTTTGGTCTGTCCTCCAGCTATGGCTACACCTTC. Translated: CASSFGLSSSYGYTF. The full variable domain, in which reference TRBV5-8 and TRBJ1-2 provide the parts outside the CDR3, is EAGVTQSPTHLIKTRGQQATLRCSPISGHTSVYWYQQALGLGLQFLLWYDEGEERNRGNFPPRFSGRQFPNYSSELNVNALELEDSALYLCASSFGLSSSYGYTFGSGTRLTVV.

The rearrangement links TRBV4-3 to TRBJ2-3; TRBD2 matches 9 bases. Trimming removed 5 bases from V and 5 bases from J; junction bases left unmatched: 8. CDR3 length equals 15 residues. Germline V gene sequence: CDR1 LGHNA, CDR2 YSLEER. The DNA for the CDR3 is TGCGCCAGCAGCACCGGACTAGCGAGCGGAGATACGCAGTATTTT. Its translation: CASSTGLASGDTQYF.

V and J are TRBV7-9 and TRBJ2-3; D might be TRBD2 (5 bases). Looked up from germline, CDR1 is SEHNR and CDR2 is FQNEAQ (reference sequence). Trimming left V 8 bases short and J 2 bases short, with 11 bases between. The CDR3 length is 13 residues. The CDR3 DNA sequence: TGTGCCAGCCGAAGCGGCCTCACAGATACGCAGTATTTT. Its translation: CASRSGLTDTQYF.

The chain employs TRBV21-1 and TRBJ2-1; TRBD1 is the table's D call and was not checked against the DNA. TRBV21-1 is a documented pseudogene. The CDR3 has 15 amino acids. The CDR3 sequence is CASSKARGQGGEQFF. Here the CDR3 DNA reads TGTGCCAGCAGCAAAGCCCGGGGGCAGGGGGGTGAGCAGTTCTTC.

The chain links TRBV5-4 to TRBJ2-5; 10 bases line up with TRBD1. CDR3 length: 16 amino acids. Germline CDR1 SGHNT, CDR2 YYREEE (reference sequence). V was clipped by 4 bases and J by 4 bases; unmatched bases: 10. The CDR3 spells CASSPGQGMIGETQYF. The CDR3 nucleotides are TGTGCCAGCAGCCCGGGACAGGGGATGATAGGAGAGACCCAGTACTTC.

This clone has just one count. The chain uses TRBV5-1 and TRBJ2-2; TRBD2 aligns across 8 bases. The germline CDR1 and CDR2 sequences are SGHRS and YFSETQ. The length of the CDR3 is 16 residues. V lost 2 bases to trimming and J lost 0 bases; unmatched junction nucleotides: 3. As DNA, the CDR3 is TGCGCCAGCAGCTTCTCGGGGGGGGCGAACACCGGGGAGCTGTTTTTT. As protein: CASSFSGGANTGELFF.

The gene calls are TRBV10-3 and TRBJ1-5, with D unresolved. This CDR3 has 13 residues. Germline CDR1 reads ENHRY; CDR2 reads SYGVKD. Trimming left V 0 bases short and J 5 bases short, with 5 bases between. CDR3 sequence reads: CAISESTDQPQHF. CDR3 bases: TGTGCCATCAGTGAGTCCACGGATCAGCCCCAGCATTTT.

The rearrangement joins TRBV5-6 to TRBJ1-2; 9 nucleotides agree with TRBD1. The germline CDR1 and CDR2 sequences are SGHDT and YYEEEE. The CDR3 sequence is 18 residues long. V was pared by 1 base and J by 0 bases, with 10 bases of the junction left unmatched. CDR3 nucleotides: TGTGCCAGCAGCTTGTTTAGCACAGGGGGCCGAACTAACTATGGCTACACCTTC. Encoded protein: CASSLFSTGGRTNYGYTF.

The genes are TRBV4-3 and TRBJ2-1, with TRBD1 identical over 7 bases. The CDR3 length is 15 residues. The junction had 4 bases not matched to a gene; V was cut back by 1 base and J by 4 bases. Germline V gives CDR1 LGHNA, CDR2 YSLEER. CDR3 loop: CASSQGSGQYNEQFF. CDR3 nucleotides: TGCGCCAGCAGCCAAGGCTCGGGACAGTACAATGAGCAGTTCTTC.

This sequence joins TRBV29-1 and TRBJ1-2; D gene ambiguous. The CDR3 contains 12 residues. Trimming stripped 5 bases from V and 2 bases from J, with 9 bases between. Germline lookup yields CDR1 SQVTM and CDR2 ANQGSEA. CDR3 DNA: TGCAGCGTTTCCGGGGAGAACTATGGCTACACCTTC. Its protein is CSVSGENYGYTF.

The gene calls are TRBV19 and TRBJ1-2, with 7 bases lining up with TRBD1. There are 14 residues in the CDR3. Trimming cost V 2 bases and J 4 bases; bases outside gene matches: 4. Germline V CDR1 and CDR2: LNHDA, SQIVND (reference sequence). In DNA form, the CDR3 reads TGTGCCAGTAGTATACCGGGGACAGCCTATGGCTACACCTTC. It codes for CASSIPGTAYGYTF. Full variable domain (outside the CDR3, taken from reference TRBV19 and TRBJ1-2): DGGITQSPKYLFRKEGQNVTLSCEQNLNHDAMYWYRQDPGQGLRLIYYSQIVNDFQKGDIAEGYSVSREKKESFPLTVTSAQKNPTAFYLCASSIPGTAYGYTFGSGTRLTVV.

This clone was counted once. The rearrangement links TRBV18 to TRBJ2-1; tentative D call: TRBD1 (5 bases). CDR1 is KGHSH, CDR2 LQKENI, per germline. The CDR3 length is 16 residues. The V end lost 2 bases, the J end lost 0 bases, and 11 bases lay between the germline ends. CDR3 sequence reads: CASSPIGVSSYNEQFF. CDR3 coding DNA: TGTGCCAGCTCACCAATAGGGGTCAGCTCCTACAATGAGCAGTTCTTC.

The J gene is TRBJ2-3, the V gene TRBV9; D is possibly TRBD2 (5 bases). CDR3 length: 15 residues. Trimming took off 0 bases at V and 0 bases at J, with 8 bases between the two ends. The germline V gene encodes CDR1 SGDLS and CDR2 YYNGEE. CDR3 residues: CASSVVEVSTDTQYF. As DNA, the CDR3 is TGTGCCAGCAGCGTAGTGGAGGTTAGCACAGATACGCAGTATTTT.

The CDR3 protein is CASSRTSGGYNEQFF. As DNA, the CDR3 is TGTGCCAGCAGCCGGACTAGCGGGGGGTACAATGAGCAGTTCTTC. V is TRBV7-3 and J is TRBJ2-1, with 14 positions matching TRBD2. Trimming at V came to 5 bases and at J to 4 bases, leaving 1 base not matched to a gene. CDR1 is SGHTA, CDR2 FQGTGA, per germline. The CDR3 has 15 residues. The entire variable domain, with the rest obtained from reference TRBV7-3 and TRBJ2-1, is as follows: GAGVSQTPSNKVTEKGKYVELRCDPISGHTALYWYRQSLGQGPEFLIYFQGTGAADDSGLPNDRFFAVRPEGSVSTLKIQRTERGDSAVYLCASSRTSGGYNEQFFGPGTRLTVL.

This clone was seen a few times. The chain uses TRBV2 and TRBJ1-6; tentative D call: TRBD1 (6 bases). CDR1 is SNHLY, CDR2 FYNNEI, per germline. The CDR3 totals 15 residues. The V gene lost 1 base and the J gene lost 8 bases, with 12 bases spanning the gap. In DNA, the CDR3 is TGTGCCAGCAGTGAAGGTAACAGGGTGGATTCACCCCTCCACTTT. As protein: CASSEGNRVDSPLHF.